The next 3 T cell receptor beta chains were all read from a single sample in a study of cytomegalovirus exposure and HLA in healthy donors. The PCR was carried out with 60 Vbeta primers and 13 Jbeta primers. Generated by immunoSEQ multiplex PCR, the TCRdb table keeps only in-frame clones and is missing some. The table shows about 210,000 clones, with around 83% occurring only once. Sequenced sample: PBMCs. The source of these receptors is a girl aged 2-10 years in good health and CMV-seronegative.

CDR3 in DNA: TGCGCCAGCAGCTACCTGACAGGTGTTATGAACACTGAAGCTTTCTTT. It encodes CASSYLTGVMNTEAFF. This chain connects TRBV5-1 to TRBJ1-1, with D possibly being TRBD1 (6 bases). Germline V CDR1 and CDR2: SGHRS, YFSETQ. The CDR3 contains 16 residues. Between the trimmed V and J ends, which lost 3 bases and 0 bases, there was a span of 15 bases.

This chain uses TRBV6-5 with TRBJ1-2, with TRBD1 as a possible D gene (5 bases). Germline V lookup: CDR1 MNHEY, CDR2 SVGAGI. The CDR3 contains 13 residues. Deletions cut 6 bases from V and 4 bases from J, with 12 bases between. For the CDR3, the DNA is TGTGCCAGCAGGCGGGGGGGGTCCTATGGCTACACCTTC. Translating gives CASRRGGSYGYTF.

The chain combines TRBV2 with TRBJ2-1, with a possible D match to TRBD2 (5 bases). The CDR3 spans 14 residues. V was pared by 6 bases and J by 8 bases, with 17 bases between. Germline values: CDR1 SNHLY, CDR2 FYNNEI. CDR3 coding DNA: TGTGCCAGCAGGGTGGACTTCCGCTGGGATGAGCAGTTCTTC. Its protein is CASRVDFRWDEQFF.